Below are 2 T cell receptor beta chains sequenced from a single sample in a study of T cell repertoires in cytomegalovirus infection. Antigen specificity for these receptors is unknown. One entry per CDR3 protein results from TCRdb running MiXCR on the reads. The sample includes approximately 470,000 distinct CDR3 sequences, approximately 42% seen only once; the top ten take just under 45%. The starting material was cultured PBMCs, obtained from culture after CMV antigen stimulation. The receptors come from a human donor in good health (CMV status not recorded). Some clones in this sample may be carry-over from other donors' samples.

The J gene is TRBJ2-5, the V gene TRBV10-3, with D perhaps TRBD1 or TRBD2 (6 bases each). V shed 4 bases and J shed 2 bases, with 11 bases lying between them. In germline, CDR1 is ENHRY, CDR2 SYGVKD. There are 14 residues in the CDR3. CDR3 region: CAISGGAGQETQYF. The CDR3 bases are TGTGCCATCAGTGGGGGGGCCGGGCAAGAGACCCAGTACTTC.

V usage is TRBV12-3 or TRBV12-4 and J usage is TRBJ1-2; D is possibly TRBD1 (5 bases). V was clipped by 6 bases and J by 4 bases, with 21 bases between them. This CDR3 has 16 residues. This CDR3 reads CASSQQAFKGTYGYTF. CDR3 nucleotides: TGTGCCAGCAGCCAGCAGGCCTTTAAGGGGACCTATGGCTACACCTTC.